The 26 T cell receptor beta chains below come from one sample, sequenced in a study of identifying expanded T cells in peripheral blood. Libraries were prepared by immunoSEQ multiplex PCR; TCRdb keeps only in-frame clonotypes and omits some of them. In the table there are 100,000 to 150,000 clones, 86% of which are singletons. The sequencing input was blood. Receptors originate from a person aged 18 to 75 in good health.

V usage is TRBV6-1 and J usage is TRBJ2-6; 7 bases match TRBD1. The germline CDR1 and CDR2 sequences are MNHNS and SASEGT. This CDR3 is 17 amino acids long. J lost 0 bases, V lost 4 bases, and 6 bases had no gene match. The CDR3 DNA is TGTGCCAGCAGTGCCCGACAGGGTCGCTCTGGGGCCAACGTCCTGACTTTC. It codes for CASSARQGRSGANVLTF.

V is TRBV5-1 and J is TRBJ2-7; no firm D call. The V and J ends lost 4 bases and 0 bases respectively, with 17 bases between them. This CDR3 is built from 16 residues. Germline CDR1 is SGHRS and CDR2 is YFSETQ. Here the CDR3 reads CASSPQTTPLSYEQYF. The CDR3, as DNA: TGCGCCAGCAGCCCGCAAACTACACCCCTCTCCTACGAGCAGTACTTC.

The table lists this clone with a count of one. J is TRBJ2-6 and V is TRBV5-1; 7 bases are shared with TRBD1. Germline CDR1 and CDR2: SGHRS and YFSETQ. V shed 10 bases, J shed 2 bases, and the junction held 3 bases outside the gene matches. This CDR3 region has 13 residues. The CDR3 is CAAGTAGANVLTF. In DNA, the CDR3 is TGCGCCGCCGGGACAGCTGGGGCCAACGTCCTGACTTTC.

The CDR3 here is CASSAPFEQFF. The CDR3 nucleotides are TGTGCCAGCAGTGCCCCTTTTGAGCAGTTCTTC. This sequence joins TRBV28 and TRBJ2-1; no clear D. CDR1 and CDR2 from the germline V gene are MDHEN and SYDVKM. There are 11 residues in the CDR3. V was trimmed by 5 bases and J by 9 bases, leaving 8 bases between them.

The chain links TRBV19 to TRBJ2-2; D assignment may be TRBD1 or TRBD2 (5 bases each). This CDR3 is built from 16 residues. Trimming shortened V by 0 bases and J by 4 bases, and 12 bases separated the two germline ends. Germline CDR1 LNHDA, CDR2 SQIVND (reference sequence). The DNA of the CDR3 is TGTGCCAGTAGTATAGACCCCCTGAGGGGCACCGGGGAGCTGTTTTTT. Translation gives CASSIDPLRGTGELFF.

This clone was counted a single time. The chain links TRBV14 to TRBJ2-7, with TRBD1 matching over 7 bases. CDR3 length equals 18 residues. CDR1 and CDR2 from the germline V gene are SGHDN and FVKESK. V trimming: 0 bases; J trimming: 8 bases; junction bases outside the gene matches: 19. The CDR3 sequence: CASSQEVGSWGQNNKQYF. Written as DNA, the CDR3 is TGTGCCAGCAGCCAAGAAGTGGGGTCGTGGGGACAGAATAACAAGCAGTACTTC.

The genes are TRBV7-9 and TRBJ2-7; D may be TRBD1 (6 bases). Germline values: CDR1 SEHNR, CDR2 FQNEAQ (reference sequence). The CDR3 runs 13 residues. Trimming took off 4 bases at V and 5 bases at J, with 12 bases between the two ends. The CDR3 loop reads CASSSQGSDEQYF. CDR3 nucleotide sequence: TGTGCCAGCAGCTCTCAGGGGTCCGACGAGCAGTACTTC. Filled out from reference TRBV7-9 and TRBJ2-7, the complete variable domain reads DTGVSQNPRHKITKRGQNVTFRCDPISEHNRLYWYRQTLGQGPEFLTYFQNEAQLEKSRLLSDRFSAERPKGSFSTLEIQRTEQGDSAMYLCASSSQGSDEQYFGPGTRLTVT.

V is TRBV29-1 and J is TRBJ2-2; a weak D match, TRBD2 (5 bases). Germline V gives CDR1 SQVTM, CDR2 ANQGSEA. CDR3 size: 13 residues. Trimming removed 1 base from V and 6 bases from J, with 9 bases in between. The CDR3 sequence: CSVEGRRAGELFF. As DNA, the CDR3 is TGCAGCGTTGAAGGGCGGCGGGCCGGGGAGCTGTTTTTT.

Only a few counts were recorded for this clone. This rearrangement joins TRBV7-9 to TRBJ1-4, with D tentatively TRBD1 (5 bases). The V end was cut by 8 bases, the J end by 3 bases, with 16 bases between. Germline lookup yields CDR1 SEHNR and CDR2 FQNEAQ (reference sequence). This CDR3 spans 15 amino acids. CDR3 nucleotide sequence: TGTGCCAGCTGGGGACGGGCAGGCTCTAATGAAAAACTGTTTTTT. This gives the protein CASWGRAGSNEKLFF. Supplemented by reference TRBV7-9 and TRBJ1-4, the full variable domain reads DTGVSQNPRHKITKRGQNVTFRCDPISEHNRLYWYRQTLGQGPEFLTYFQNEAQLEKSRLLSDRFSAERPKGSFSTLEIQRTEQGDSAMYLCASWGRAGSNEKLFFGSGTQLSVL.

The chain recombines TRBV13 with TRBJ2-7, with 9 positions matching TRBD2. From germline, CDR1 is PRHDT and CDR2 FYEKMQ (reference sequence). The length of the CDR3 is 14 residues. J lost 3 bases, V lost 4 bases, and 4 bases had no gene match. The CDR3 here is CASSYSSGSYEQYF. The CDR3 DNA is TGTGCCAGCAGCTATAGTAGCGGGAGCTACGAGCAGTACTTC.

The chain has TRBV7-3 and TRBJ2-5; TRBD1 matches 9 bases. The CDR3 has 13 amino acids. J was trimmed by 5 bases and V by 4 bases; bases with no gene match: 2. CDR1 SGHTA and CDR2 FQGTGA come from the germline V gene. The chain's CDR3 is CASSWDREETQYF. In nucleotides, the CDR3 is TGTGCCAGCAGCTGGGACAGGGAGGAGACCCAGTACTTC.

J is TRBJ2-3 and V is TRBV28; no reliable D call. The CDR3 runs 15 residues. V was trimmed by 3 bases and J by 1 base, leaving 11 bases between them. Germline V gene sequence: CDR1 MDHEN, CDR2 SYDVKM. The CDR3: CASSLMGAGTDTQYF. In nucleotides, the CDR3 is TGTGCCAGCAGTTTGATGGGCGCGGGCACAGATACGCAGTATTTT.

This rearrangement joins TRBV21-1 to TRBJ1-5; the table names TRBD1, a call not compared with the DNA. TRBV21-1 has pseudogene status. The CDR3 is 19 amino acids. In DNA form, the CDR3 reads TGTGCCAGCAGCAAACCTAAAACAGGGGGCTTACGGCATCATCAGCCCCAGCATTTT. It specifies CASSKPKTGGLRHHQPQHF.

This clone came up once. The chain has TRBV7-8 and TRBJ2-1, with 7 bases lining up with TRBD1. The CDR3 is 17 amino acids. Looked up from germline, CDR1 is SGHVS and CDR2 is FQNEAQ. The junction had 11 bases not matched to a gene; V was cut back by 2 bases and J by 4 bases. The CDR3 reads CASSLRGSRTGYNEQFF. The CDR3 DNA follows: TGTGCCAGCAGCTTAAGAGGGTCGAGGACAGGATACAATGAGCAGTTCTTC.

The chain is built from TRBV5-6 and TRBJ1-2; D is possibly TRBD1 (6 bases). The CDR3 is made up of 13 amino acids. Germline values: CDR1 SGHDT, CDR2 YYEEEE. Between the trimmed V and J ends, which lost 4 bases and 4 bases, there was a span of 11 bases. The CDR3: CASSGWGAYGYTF. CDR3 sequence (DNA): TGTGCCAGCAGCGGTTGGGGGGCCTATGGCTACACCTTC.

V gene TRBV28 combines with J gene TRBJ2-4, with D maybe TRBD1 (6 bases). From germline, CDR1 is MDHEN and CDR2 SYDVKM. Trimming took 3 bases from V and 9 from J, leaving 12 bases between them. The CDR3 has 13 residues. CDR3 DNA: TGTGCCAGCAGTTTTCAGGGGATTGGCATTCAGTACTTC. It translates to CASSFQGIGIQYF.

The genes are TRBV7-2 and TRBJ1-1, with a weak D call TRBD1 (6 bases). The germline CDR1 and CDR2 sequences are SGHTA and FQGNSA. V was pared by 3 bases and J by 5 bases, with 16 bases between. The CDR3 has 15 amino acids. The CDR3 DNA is TGTGCCAGCAGCTTCAATACAGGGATGAGGACTGAAGCTTTCTTT. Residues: CASSFNTGMRTEAFF.

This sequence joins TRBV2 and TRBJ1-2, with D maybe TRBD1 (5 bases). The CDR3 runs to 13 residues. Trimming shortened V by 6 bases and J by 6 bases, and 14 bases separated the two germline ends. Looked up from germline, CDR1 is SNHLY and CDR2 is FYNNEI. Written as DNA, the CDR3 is TGTGCCAGCAGGGCGGACGGGGGGAATGGCTACACCTTC. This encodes CASRADGGNGYTF. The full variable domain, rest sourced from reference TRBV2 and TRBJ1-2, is EPEVTQTPSHQVTQMGQEVILRCVPISNHLYFYWYRQILGQKVEFLVSFYNNEISEKSEIFDDQFSVERPDGSNFTLKIRSTKLEDSAMYFCASRADGGNGYTFGSGTRLTVV.

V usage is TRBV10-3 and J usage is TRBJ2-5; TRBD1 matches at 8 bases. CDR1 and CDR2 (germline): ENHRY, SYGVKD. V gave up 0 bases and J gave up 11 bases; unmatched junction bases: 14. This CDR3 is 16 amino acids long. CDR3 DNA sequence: TGTGCCATCAGTGAGTCGGAAGCAGGGGGCGAAGGGGAGCAGTACTTC. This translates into CAISESEAGGEGEQYF.

As DNA, the CDR3 is TGTGCCAGCAGTACAAACAGGGCAGATACGCAGTATTTT. It yields the protein CASSTNRADTQYF. This sequence joins TRBV27 and TRBJ2-3; a weak D match, TRBD1 (6 bases). The CDR3 loop spans 13 amino acids. Germline loops: CDR1 MNHEY, CDR2 SMNVEV (reference sequence). Trimming left V 5 bases short and J 4 bases short, with 10 bases between.

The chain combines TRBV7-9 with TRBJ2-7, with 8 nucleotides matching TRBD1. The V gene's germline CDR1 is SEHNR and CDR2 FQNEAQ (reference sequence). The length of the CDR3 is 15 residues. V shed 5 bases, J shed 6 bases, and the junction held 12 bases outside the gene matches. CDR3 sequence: CASSPRGQASLEQYF. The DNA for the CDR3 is TGTGCCAGCAGCCCCCGGGGACAGGCGAGTCTCGAGCAGTACTTC.

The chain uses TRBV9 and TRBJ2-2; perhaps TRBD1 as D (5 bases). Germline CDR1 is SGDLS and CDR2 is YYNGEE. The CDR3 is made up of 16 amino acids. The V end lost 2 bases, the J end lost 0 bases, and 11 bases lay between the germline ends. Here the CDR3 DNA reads TGTGCCAGCAGCGTCTCACAGGCGCCGAACACCGGGGAGCTGTTTTTT. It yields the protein CASSVSQAPNTGELFF.

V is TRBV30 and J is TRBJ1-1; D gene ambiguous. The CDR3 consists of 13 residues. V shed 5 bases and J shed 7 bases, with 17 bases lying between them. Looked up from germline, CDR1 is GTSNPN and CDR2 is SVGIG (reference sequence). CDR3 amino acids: CAWGPKATNEAFF. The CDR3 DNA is TGTGCCTGGGGGCCAAAGGCAACCAATGAAGCTTTCTTT.

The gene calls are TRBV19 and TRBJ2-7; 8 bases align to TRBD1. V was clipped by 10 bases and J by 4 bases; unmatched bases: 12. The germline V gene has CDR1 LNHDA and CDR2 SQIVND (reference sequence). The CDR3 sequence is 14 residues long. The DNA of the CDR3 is TGTGCCATAGCGATGGGACAGGAGATTTACGAGCAGTACTTC. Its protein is CAIAMGQEIYEQYF.

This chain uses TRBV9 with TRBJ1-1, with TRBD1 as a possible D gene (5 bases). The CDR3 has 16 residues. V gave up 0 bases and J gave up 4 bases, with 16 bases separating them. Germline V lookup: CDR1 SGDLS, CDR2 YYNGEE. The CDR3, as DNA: TGTGCCAGCAGCGTAGGTAATCGGGGGGAAGGCACTGAAGCTTTCTTT. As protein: CASSVGNRGEGTEAFF. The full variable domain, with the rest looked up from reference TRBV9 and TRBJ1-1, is DSGVTQTPKHLITATGQRVTLRCSPRSGDLSVYWYQQSLDQGLQFLIQYYNGEERAKGNILERFSAQQFPDLHSELNLSSLELGDSALYFCASSVGNRGEGTEAFFGQGTRLTVV.

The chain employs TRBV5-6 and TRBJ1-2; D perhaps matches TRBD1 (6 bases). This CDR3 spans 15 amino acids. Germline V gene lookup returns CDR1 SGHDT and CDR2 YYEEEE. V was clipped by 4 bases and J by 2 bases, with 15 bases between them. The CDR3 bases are TGTGCCAGCAGCCCATCTACGGGGGCAAACTATGGCTACACCTTC. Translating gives CASSPSTGANYGYTF.